The 15 T cell receptor beta chains below were found in one sample sequenced in a study of shared clonotypes between healthy human individuals. Measured with immunoSEQ multiplex PCR; TCRdb has only the in-frame clones, and not every one. The sample has just over 2,000,000 clones; approximately 94% are singletons. Only CD45RO-negative cells positively selected for CCR7 counted as naive CD8 cells, so terminally differentiated effector memory CD45RA+ cells were excluded. Sequencing was performed on naive CD8+ T cells sorted from blood. All receptors derive from a man aged 18 to 35 in good health.

CDR3 sequence: CASLDSSYEQYF. DNA of the CDR3: TGTGCCTCCTTGGACAGCTCCTACGAGCAGTACTTC. The V gene is TRBV30, the J gene TRBJ2-7; D might be TRBD1 (6 bases). V lost 7 bases to trimming and J lost 0 bases, with 10 bases between them. Germline CDR1 reads GTSNPN; CDR2 reads SVGIG (reference sequence). The CDR3 runs to 12 residues.

This clone was seen once. V usage is TRBV28 and J usage is TRBJ2-3; either TRBD1 or TRBD2 may fit D (5 bases each). Germline V gene lookup returns CDR1 MDHEN and CDR2 SYDVKM. The CDR3 runs to 16 residues. Trimming removed 3 bases at V and 2 bases at J, with 15 bases between. CDR3 region: CASSFENGDPTDTQYF. In DNA form, the CDR3 reads TGTGCCAGCAGTTTTGAAAACGGGGACCCCACAGATACGCAGTATTTT.

This chain connects TRBV9 to TRBJ2-5, with D possibly TRBD2 on 5 matching bases. This CDR3 is 14 amino acids long. The germline gives CDR1 SGDLS, CDR2 YYNGEE. Deletions cut 1 base from V and 3 bases from J, with 10 bases between. CDR3 residues: CASSVSGVEETQYF. Written as DNA, the CDR3 is TGTGCCAGCAGCGTATCCGGGGTGGAAGAGACCCAGTACTTC.

The chain links TRBV7-9 to TRBJ2-1; D gene ambiguous. Germline assignment: CDR1 SEHNR and CDR2 FQNEAQ (reference sequence). V lost 1 base and J lost 8, with 15 bases in between. This CDR3 is built from 15 residues. The CDR3 protein is CASSLGGSYRDEQFF. In nucleotides, the CDR3 is TGTGCCAGCAGCTTAGGAGGTTCTTATCGTGATGAGCAGTTCTTC.

The genes are TRBV5-6 and TRBJ2-1, with 7 bases fitting TRBD1. The germline V gene has CDR1 SGHDT and CDR2 YYEEEE. The CDR3 loop spans 16 amino acids. With V trimmed by 3 bases and J by 1 base, 7 bases remained unmatched. CDR3 amino acids: CASSSNTGVSYNEQFF. CDR3 nucleotides: TGTGCCAGCAGCTCTAACACAGGGGTTTCCTACAATGAGCAGTTCTTC. The whole variable domain, filled in from reference TRBV5-6 and TRBJ2-1, reads DAGVTQSPTHLIKTRGQQVTLRCSPKSGHDTVSWYQQALGQGPQFIFQYYEEEERQRGNFPDRFSGHQFPNYSSELNVNALLLGDSALYLCASSSNTGVSYNEQFFGPGTRLTVL.

This chain joins TRBV11-2 and TRBJ2-1, with 9 bases fitting TRBD1. The length of the CDR3 is 14 residues. Germline V gives CDR1 SGHAT, CDR2 FQNNGV. V was pared by 1 base and J by 8 bases, with 3 bases of the junction left unmatched. CDR3: CASSLVRTGDEQFF. CDR3 bases: TGTGCCAGCAGCTTAGTGAGGACAGGGGATGAGCAGTTCTTC.

The chain joins TRBV28 to TRBJ2-7; possibly TRBD2 for D (6 bases). V lost 6 bases and J lost 4, with 13 bases in between. The CDR3 runs 13 residues. CDR1 MDHEN and CDR2 SYDVKM come from the germline V gene. This CDR3 reads CASRLGTRYEQYF. The DNA of the CDR3 is TGTGCCAGCAGACTCGGGACTCGGTACGAGCAGTACTTC.

Notes on this clone: This sample includes further DNA sequences coding for the same CDR3. The chain combines TRBV27 with TRBJ2-2; tentatively, D is TRBD2 (5 bases). This CDR3 region has 14 residues. Germline CDR1 MNHEY, CDR2 SMNVEV (reference sequence). Trimming cost V 5 bases and J 6 bases, with 13 bases left between them. The CDR3 DNA reads TGTGCCAGCAGTCCCCGCGCGGGCGCCGGGGAGCTGTTTTTT. The encoded protein is CASSPRAGAGELFF.

The chain has TRBV4-3 and TRBJ2-5; 13 nucleotides line up with TRBD2. The germline CDR1 and CDR2 sequences are LGHNA and YSLEER. There are 18 residues in the CDR3. Trimming cost V 4 bases and J 2 bases; bases outside gene matches: 10. CDR3 DNA sequence: TGCGCCAGCAGCCCTGGACTAGCGGGAGAGGGGGTACAAGAGACCCAGTACTTC. It codes for CASSPGLAGEGVQETQYF.

This clone has just one count. The chain links TRBV14 to TRBJ2-7, with a weak D call TRBD1 (5 bases). This CDR3 is built from 15 residues. With 3 bases removed from V and 0 bases from J, the gap between germline ends came to 12 bases. CDR1 is SGHDN, CDR2 FVKESK, per germline. The CDR3 sequence is CASSHETASSYEQYF. The CDR3 DNA follows: TGTGCCAGCAGCCATGAGACAGCCTCCTCCTACGAGCAGTACTTC.

The chain couples TRBV2 to TRBJ1-2, with no clear D. This CDR3 is built from 12 residues. CDR1 and CDR2 from the germline V gene are SNHLY and FYNNEI. Trimming took off 6 bases at V and 2 bases at J, with 7 bases between the two ends. CDR3: CASRALNYGYTF. The CDR3 DNA sequence: TGTGCCAGCAGGGCGTTGAACTATGGCTACACCTTC.

V is TRBV5-1 and J is TRBJ2-1, with D unresolved. The ends were cut back, 2 bases at V and 6 bases at J, with 6 bases in the middle. CDR3 length equals 12 residues. CDR1 is SGHRS, CDR2 YFSETQ, per germline. The CDR3 region is CASSFGSNEQFF. In nucleotides, the CDR3 is TGCGCCAGCAGCTTCGGGTCCAATGAGCAGTTCTTC. Full variable domain (rest looked up from reference TRBV5-1 and TRBJ2-1): KAGVTQTPRYLIKTRGQQVTLSCSPISGHRSVSWYQQTPGQGLQFLFEYFSETQRNKGNFPGRFSGRQFSNSRSEMNVSTLELGDSALYLCASSFGSNEQFFGPGTRLTVL.

This clone was counted only a few times. The rearrangement uses TRBV7-9 and TRBJ2-7; D not resolved. V was cut by 1 base and J by 2 bases, with 9 bases left in between. The V gene's germline CDR1 is SEHNR and CDR2 FQNEAQ (reference sequence). The CDR3 runs to 14 residues. The CDR3 DNA sequence: TGTGCCAGCAGCTTAGGACTTAATGCCTACGAGCAGTACTTC. It specifies CASSLGLNAYEQYF.

The rearrangement uses TRBV7-9 and TRBJ2-7, with TRBD1 matching 7 bases. The CDR3 spans 14 residues. With V trimmed by 6 bases and J by 5 bases, 10 bases remained unmatched. Germline CDR1 is SEHNR and CDR2 is FQNEAQ (reference sequence). In DNA form, the CDR3 reads TGTGCCAGCAGTCGGCAGGGGGTCTTGGACGAGCAGTACTTC. It translates to CASSRQGVLDEQYF.

The genes are TRBV29-1 and TRBJ2-1, with 8 bases matching TRBD2. Germline V lookup: CDR1 SQVTM, CDR2 ANQGSEA. The CDR3 consists of 15 residues. The J segment lost 4 bases and the V segment lost 0 bases, leaving 5 bases of the junction unmatched. The CDR3 coding sequence is TGCAGCGTTGAAGATAAACTAGCGGAATACAATGAGCAGTTCTTC. Translating it yields CSVEDKLAEYNEQFF.